These T cell receptor beta chains were read from a single sample in a study of T cell responses to AZD1222 COVID-19 vaccine. Profiled with immunoSEQ multiplex PCR; TCRdb holds only in-frame clones, not every one. The sample lists 130,000 to 150,000 clones; roughly 89% were seen once. Sequences were derived from peripheral blood, sampled on day 0 of AZD1222 vaccination. The receptor set was obtained from an adult in good health. Each CDR3 is given with its conserved first and last residue. A D gene is named only where the DNA matches it firmly. Not every row has a clone size; where given, it reads once, few, many or a size class.

D: TRBD1; size: NA; J: TRBJ2-7; V: TRBV27; DNA: TGTGCCAGCAGTTCCGGGACAGGGGTCTCCTACGAGCAGTACTTC; CDR3: CASSSGTGVSYEQYF
D: NA; size: NA; J: TRBJ1-6; V: TRBV7-3; DNA: TGTGCCAGAAAGGGGTCCTATAATTCACCCCTCCACTTT; CDR3: CARKGSYNSPLHF
D: TRBD2; size: NA; J: TRBJ2-3; V: TRBV4-1; DNA: TGCGCCAGCAGCGCAGGAGGAGGTAGCGGGATCTGGACAGATACGCAGTATTTT; CDR3: CASSAGGGSGIWTDTQYF
D: TRBD1; size: NA; J: TRBJ2-3; V: TRBV6-2/TRBV6-3; DNA: TGTGCCAGCAGTTACGATACAGGGGGAACAGATACGCAGTATTTT; CDR3: CASSYDTGGTDTQYF
D: TRBD2; size: NA; J: TRBJ2-7; V: TRBV19; DNA: TGTGCCAGTAGTACGGGACTAGTGCCCTCCTACGAGCAGTACTTC; CDR3: CASSTGLVPSYEQYF
D: TRBD2; size: medium-sized; J: TRBJ2-1; V: TRBV19; DNA: TGTGCCAGTGGACTAGTGGCGGGAAGCTACAATGAGCAGTTCTTC; CDR3: CASGLVAGSYNEQFF
D: NA; size: NA; J: TRBJ2-2; V: TRBV5-1; DNA: TGCGCCAGCAGCGTTGACCCGGGAACGAACACCGGGGAGCTGTTTTTT; CDR3: CASSVDPGTNTGELFF
D: NA; size: few; J: TRBJ2-1; V: TRBV30; DNA: TGTGCCTGGAGACAAGGCCCCCAGCAGTTCTTC; CDR3: CAWRQGPQQFF
D: NA; size: few; J: TRBJ1-5; V: TRBV4-2; DNA: TGTGCCAGCAGCCAAGAGCACAGCCGCAATCAGCCCCAGCATTTT; CDR3: CASSQEHSRNQPQHF
D: NA; size: NA; J: TRBJ1-3; V: TRBV7-6; DNA: TGTGCCAGCAGCTTAGGGCCCCTGGAACAGAGCTCTGGAAACACCATATATTTT; CDR3: CASSLGPLEQSSGNTIYF
D: NA; size: NA; J: TRBJ2-5; V: TRBV7-9; DNA: TGTGCCAGCAGCTCTCTAGTGTCGACCCAAGAGACCCAGTACTTC; CDR3: CASSSLVSTQETQYF
D: NA; size: NA; J: TRBJ2-7; V: TRBV6-6; DNA: TGTGCCAGCAGTTCTGGGGCCTTCCCGGGGTCCTACGAGCAGTACTTC; CDR3: CASSSGAFPGSYEQYF
D: NA; size: NA; J: TRBJ2-7; V: TRBV7-8; DNA: TGTGCCAGCAGCTCGGACTGGGACTACGAGCAGTACTTC; CDR3: CASSSDWDYEQYF
D: NA; size: NA; J: TRBJ2-7; V: TRBV19; DNA: TGTGCCAGTAGTATAGTAGGTGGGGCTTACGAGCAGTACTTC; CDR3: CASSIVGGAYEQYF
D: TRBD2; size: NA; J: TRBJ2-1; V: TRBV7-3; DNA: TGTGCCAGCAGCCTCTTAGCGGGAGGGCCATACAATGAGCAGTTCTTC; CDR3: CASSLLAGGPYNEQFF
D: TRBD1; size: NA; J: TRBJ1-1; V: TRBV6-2/TRBV6-3; DNA: TGTGCCAGCAGTTATACAGGGGGAGCTGAAGCTTTCTTT; CDR3: CASSYTGGAEAFF
D: NA; size: NA; J: TRBJ2-7; V: TRBV7-2; DNA: TGTGCCAGCAGCGTAGACCGGGAGAACTACGAGCAGTACTTC; CDR3: CASSVDRENYEQYF
D: NA; size: once; J: TRBJ2-7; V: TRBV4-2; DNA: TGTGCCAGCAGCGGACTTGTAAAGGACGAGCAGTACTTC; CDR3: CASSGLVKDEQYF
D: NA; size: NA; J: TRBJ2-6; V: TRBV5-1; DNA: TGCGCCAGCAGCTTGGTTGAATCCGGGGCCAACGTCCTGACTTTC; CDR3: CASSLVESGANVLTF
D: NA; size: once; J: TRBJ2-2; V: TRBV29-1; DNA: TGCAGCGTTGTCGAGGTCACCGGGGAGCTGTTTTTT; CDR3: CSVVEVTGELFF
D: NA; size: NA; J: TRBJ1-4; V: TRBV7-2; DNA: TGTGCCAGCAGCCTCGGAGGGTCTAATGAAAAACTGTTTTTT; CDR3: CASSLGGSNEKLFF
D: NA; size: few; J: TRBJ2-7; V: TRBV7-9; DNA: TGTGCCAGCAGCTCAGCCCAGGGGCTACCATCCTACGAGCAGTACTTC; CDR3: CASSSAQGLPSYEQYF
D: NA; size: NA; J: TRBJ2-2; V: TRBV6-5; DNA: TGTGCCAGCAGTCAAACGGGCACCGGGGAGCTGTTTTTT; CDR3: CASSQTGTGELFF
D: NA; size: NA; J: TRBJ2-7; V: TRBV7-9; DNA: TGTGCCAGCAGCTTATTTGACGGGGACTACGAGCAGTACTTC; CDR3: CASSLFDGDYEQYF
D: NA; size: NA; J: TRBJ1-2; V: TRBV5-4; DNA: TGTGCCAGCAGCTTGGGACAGTCGTTCAGTGGCTACACCTTC; CDR3: CASSLGQSFSGYTF
D: TRBD2; size: NA; J: TRBJ2-2; V: TRBV5-8; DNA: TGTGCCAGCAGCTTCGCGGCGGAATCCGGGGGGACCGGGGAGCTGTTTTTT; CDR3: CASSFAAESGGTGELFF
D: TRBD1; size: NA; J: TRBJ2-7; V: TRBV4-1; DNA: TGCGCCAGCAGCCAAGAGGGACAGAGGAGCTCCTACGAGCAGTACTTC; CDR3: CASSQEGQRSSYEQYF
D: NA; size: NA; J: TRBJ1-1; V: TRBV25-1; DNA: TGTGCCAGCAGTTATCTCTCGAACACTGAAGCTTTCTTT; CDR3: CASSYLSNTEAFF
D: NA; size: NA; J: TRBJ1-5; V: TRBV19; DNA: TGTGCCAGTAGTCAGCAGGGCGGGCCCCAGCATTTT; CDR3: CASSQQGGPQHF
D: TRBD2; size: once; J: TRBJ2-7; V: TRBV6-5; DNA: TGTGCCAGCAGTCGTTTAGCGGGGGGAACCTACGAGCAGTACTTC; CDR3: CASSRLAGGTYEQYF
D: NA; size: NA; J: TRBJ2-7; V: TRBV3-1/TRBV3-2; DNA: TGTGCCAGCAGCCAGGGATCGGAGACCTACGAGCAGTACTTC; CDR3: CASSQGSETYEQYF
D: NA; size: NA; J: TRBJ2-7; V: TRBV15; DNA: TGTGCCACCAGCAGAGATCGGTTCGGGGCAGGGTCCGAGCAGTACTTC; CDR3: CATSRDRFGAGSEQYF
D: TRBD2; size: NA; J: TRBJ2-1; V: TRBV28; DNA: TGTGCCAGCAGTCCTCTGGGTAGCGGGATGGACACGAATGAGCAGTTCTTC; CDR3: CASSPLGSGMDTNEQFF
D: NA; size: NA; J: TRBJ1-5; V: TRBV29-1; DNA: TGCAGCGTTGGTTACAGTCTCAATCAGCCCCAGCATTTT; CDR3: CSVGYSLNQPQHF
D: NA; size: NA; J: TRBJ1-1; V: TRBV7-2; DNA: TGTGCCAGCAGCTCAAAGGGTTCGGGAATGAACACTGAAGCTTTCTTT; CDR3: CASSSKGSGMNTEAFF
D: NA; size: NA; J: TRBJ2-4; V: TRBV13; DNA: TGTGCCAGCAGCCTAACCGCGGGGGCCAAAAACATTCAGTACTTC; CDR3: CASSLTAGAKNIQYF
D: NA; size: NA; J: TRBJ1-1; V: TRBV28; DNA: TGTGCCAGCAGTTCCCCCAGGGTACGGTCCAACACTGAAGCTTTCTTT; CDR3: CASSSPRVRSNTEAFF
D: TRBD2; size: NA; J: TRBJ2-1; V: TRBV10-1; DNA: TGCGCCAGCAGTGAGGAGGCTAGCGGGACGCTGAAAAAGTTCTTC; CDR3: CASSEEASGTLKKFF
D: NA; size: once; J: TRBJ2-7; V: TRBV2; DNA: TGTGCCAGCGGGAGACTCCTGGGCGAGCAGTACTTC; CDR3: CASGRLLGEQYF
D: TRBD1; size: NA; J: TRBJ1-6; V: TRBV19; DNA: TGTGCCAGTAGTATTTCAGGGGGTAATTCACCCCTCCACTTT; CDR3: CASSISGGNSPLHF
D: NA; size: NA; J: TRBJ2-1; V: TRBV6-2/TRBV6-3; DNA: TGTGCCAGCAGTTACCGAGCGGGTGAGCAGTTCTTC; CDR3: CASSYRAGEQFF
D: TRBD1; size: NA; J: TRBJ1-6; V: TRBV6-5; DNA: TGTGCCAGCAGTTACGAGACAGGGATAATAAATTCACCCCTCCACTTT; CDR3: CASSYETGIINSPLHF
D: NA; size: once; J: TRBJ1-1; V: TRBV7-2; DNA: TGTGCCAGCAGCAAACTCACCACTGAAGCTTTCTTT; CDR3: CASSKLTTEAFF
D: NA; size: NA; J: TRBJ2-3; V: TRBV6-5; DNA: TGTGCCAGCAGTTACTCAGGCGTAATGGGCACAGATACGCAGTATTTT; CDR3: CASSYSGVMGTDTQYF
D: NA; size: NA; J: TRBJ1-5; V: TRBV6-5; DNA: TGTGCCAGCAGTCTGACAGCTAGCAATCAGCCCCAGCATTTT; CDR3: CASSLTASNQPQHF
D: NA; size: NA; J: TRBJ1-3; V: TRBV7-2; DNA: TGTGCCAGCGCTCCGAACTCTGGAAACACCATATATTTT; CDR3: CASAPNSGNTIYF
D: TRBD1; size: NA; J: TRBJ1-4; V: TRBV6-5; DNA: TGTGCCAGCAGCTTGGGACAGGGCCTAAATGAAAAACTGTTTTTT; CDR3: CASSLGQGLNEKLFF
D: TRBD2; size: NA; J: TRBJ2-5; V: TRBV29-1; DNA: TGCAGCGTTGTGCGGGGGGCTCAAGAGACCCAGTACTTC; CDR3: CSVVRGAQETQYF
D: TRBD1; size: NA; J: TRBJ1-6; V: TRBV4-2; DNA: TGTGCCAGCAGCCAAGATCAAGGGGGCGGTTCACCCCTCCACTTT; CDR3: CASSQDQGGGSPLHF
D: NA; size: NA; J: TRBJ2-2; V: TRBV3-1/TRBV3-2; DNA: TGTGCCAGCCGGGGCCTGAACACCGGGGAGCTGTTTTTT; CDR3: CASRGLNTGELFF
D: TRBD1; size: NA; J: TRBJ1-4; V: TRBV4-2; DNA: TGTGCCAGCAGCCAAGTTCAGGGGGGGGGCCCAATCGATGAAAAACTGTTTTTT; CDR3: CASSQVQGGGPIDEKLFF
D: NA; size: NA; J: TRBJ1-2; V: TRBV30; DNA: TGTGCCTGGAGTTCAGGTCAGGGCTATGGCTACACCTTC; CDR3: CAWSSGQGYGYTF
D: NA; size: NA; J: TRBJ1-1; V: TRBV30; DNA: TGTGCCCTAAGAGACGAGAATGTAGGTGAAGCTTTCTTT; CDR3: CALRDENVGEAFF
D: NA; size: NA; J: TRBJ2-3; V: TRBV7-2; DNA: TGTGCCAGCAGCGCCTTAATCCGGGACCGACGCCGGAACACAGATACGCAGTATTTT; CDR3: CASSALIRDRRRNTDTQYF